Reported below is one TCR beta chain. Its antigen remains unidentified. This record belongs to a study of T cell responses to AZD1222 COVID-19 vaccine. Findings and caveats of the study: Every sample of the repertoires postdated the peak T cell response. Among spike-specific TCRs, nearly half reportedly target unmutated variant regions. Donors were largely white British and mainly female; clonal diversity was possibly underestimated.

Trimming pared 0 bases from V and 8 bases from J, leaving 11 bases between. This CDR3 spans 15 amino acids. Germline assignment: CDR1 LGHNA and CDR2 YNFKEQ. Data came from immunoSEQ multiplex PCR; TCRdb stores just in-frame clones and leaves some out. This sample has almost 70,000 clones, with 70% to 90% found just once. This chain joins TRBV4-2 and TRBJ1-6, with D perhaps TRBD1 (6 bases). The sequence derives from an adult who received the AZD1222 COVID-19 vaccine. This specimen was peripheral blood, taken 28 days after the second AZD1222 dose. The CDR3 nucleotides are TGTGCCAGCAGCCAAGATTGGCAGGGGTATTCACCCCTCCACTTT. This translates into CASSQDWQGYSPLHF.